The source of this T cell receptor beta chain is a study of response to subunit inactivated influenza vaccine. This clonotype has just a few counts. TCRdb called the RT-PCR reads again in MiXCR, with one record for every CDR3 protein. The data show hundreds of thousands of distinct CDR3 sequences, around 13% seen once. The origin of this receptor is a man aged 50 to 60 who received an inactivated influenza vaccine. The material sequenced was PBMCs from blood, taken about 14 days before vaccination.

CDR3 DNA sequence: TGTGCCAGCTCACCAGGCTTCCCGGGACAACAAGAGACCCAGTACTTC. This gives the protein CASSPGFPGQQETQYF. The chain has TRBV18 and TRBJ2-5; TRBD1 is a possible D gene (6 bases). V gave up 2 bases and J gave up 2 bases, with 15 bases separating them. Germline CDR1 reads KGHSH; CDR2 reads LQKENI. This CDR3 comprises 16 residues.